This T cell receptor (beta chain) was sequenced for a study of T cell responses to AZD1222 COVID-19 vaccine. Overall study results and limits: Without day 14 samples, only post-peak T cell repertoires were studied.

Trimming removed 7 bases from V and 2 bases from J, with 11 bases in between. CDR3 size: 14 residues. Germline CDR1 is LNHDA and CDR2 is SQIVND (reference sequence). A remark on this clone: Its antigen is unknown.

The table came from immunoSEQ multiplex PCR; TCRdb's copy has only in-frame clones and leaves some out. Here the sample spans more than 95,000 clones, less than 95% being singletons. The material was peripheral blood, obtained on day 0 of MenACWY control vaccination. The chain combines TRBV19 with TRBJ2-2; D is perhaps TRBD1 (5 bases). This sequence originates from an adult in good health. The CDR3 loop reads CASMYRHNTGELFF. The DNA of the CDR3 is TGTGCCAGTATGTACAGGCATAACACCGGGGAGCTGTTTTTT.